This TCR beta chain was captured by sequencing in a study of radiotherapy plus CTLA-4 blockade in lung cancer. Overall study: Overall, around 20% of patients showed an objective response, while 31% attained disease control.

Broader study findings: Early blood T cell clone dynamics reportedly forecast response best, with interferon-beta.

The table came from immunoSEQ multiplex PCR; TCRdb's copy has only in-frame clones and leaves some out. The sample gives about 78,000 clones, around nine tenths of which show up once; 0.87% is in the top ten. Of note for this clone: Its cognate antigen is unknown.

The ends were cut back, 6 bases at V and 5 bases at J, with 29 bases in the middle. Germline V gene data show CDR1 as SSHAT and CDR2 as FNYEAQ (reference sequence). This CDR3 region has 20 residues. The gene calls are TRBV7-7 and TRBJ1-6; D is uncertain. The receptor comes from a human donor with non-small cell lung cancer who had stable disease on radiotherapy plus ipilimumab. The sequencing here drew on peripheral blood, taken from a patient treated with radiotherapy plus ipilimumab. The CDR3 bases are TGTGCCAGCAGTCGAGACACAAGGGCCATCCTATATTTTAATAATTCACCCCTCCACTTT. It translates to CASSRDTRAILYFNNSPLHF.